This T cell receptor beta chain was identified in a study of blood T cell repertoires in COVID-19. Study in general: Sites in the United States, Italy and Spain provided acute and convalescent COVID-19 samples. Sources were T cells, B-cell-depleted T cells, or PBMCs; the material itself was cDNA or gDNA.

The germline V and J ends were trimmed by 1 base and 2 bases, with 18 bases remaining between them. There are 18 residues in the CDR3. CDR1 MGHRA and CDR2 YSYEKL come from the germline V gene. Original methodology: Amplified reference gene primers provided the basis for estimating nucleated cell counts. Assay used: immunoSEQ multiplex PCR; TCRdb lists only in-frame clones, some missing. V and J calls and clone size follow that table, whereas D and trimming were derived from the DNA. The table includes 140,000 to 150,000 clones, around 84% detected once. The chain uses TRBV4-1 and TRBJ1-5; tentatively, D is TRBD1 (6 bases). The source is a human donor in a cohort sampled during active COVID-19. Material: peripheral blood. CDR3 sequence (DNA): TGCGCCAGCAGCCAAGGCGCCGGCGGGGGCGGTGGCAATCAGCCCCAGCATTTT. Translated: CASSQGAGGGGGNQPQHF.